These T cell receptor beta chains were read from a single sample in a study of blood T cell repertoires in COVID-19. The repertoire was sequenced with immunoSEQ multiplex PCR; TCRdb's copy has only in-frame clones and lacks some. The sample contains over 55,000 clones, around 80% of which appear only once. The source material was PBMCs or T cells enriched from blood (not recorded which). The origin of the receptors is a woman in her 40s with acute COVID-19. Each CDR3 is given with its conserved first and last residue. A D gene is named only where the DNA matches it firmly. Only some rows state a clone size, as once, few, many or a class for expanded clones.

size	J	V	D	DNA	CDR3
.	TRBJ1-4	TRBV7-9	.	TGTGCCAGCAGCTTAGCGGTCGGGGGAGAAAAACTGTTTTTT	CASSLAVGGEKLFF
once	TRBJ2-7	TRBV28	.	TGTGCCAGCAGCCTAGGACAGCTATTCTACGAGCAGTACTTC	CASSLGQLFYEQYF
.	TRBJ2-4	TRBV21-1	.	TGTGCCAGCAGCAAAGCGCTTGGCCCGTTAGCCAAAAACATTCAGTACTTC	CASSKALGPLAKNIQYF
.	TRBJ1-1	TRBV5-6	.	TGTGCCAGCAGCTCGTCAGGGTCCCCAGCTTTCTTT	CASSSSGSPAFF
.	TRBJ2-3	TRBV9	TRBD2	TGTGCCAGCAGCGTCGTTAGCGGGAGGGCCACAGATACGCAGTATTTT	CASSVVSGRATDTQYF
.	TRBJ1-5	TRBV6-5	.	TGTGCCAGCTCGAAGACCCGACAGAACAATCAGCCCCAGCATTTT	CASSKTRQNNQPQHF
.	TRBJ2-1	TRBV6-5	TRBD2	TGTGCCAGCAGTTACCCCAGCGGGGGGGCCTCCAATGAGCAGTTCTTC	CASSYPSGGASNEQFF
.	TRBJ2-7	TRBV7-2	.	TGTGCCAGCAGCCGCTGGGCCTCCTACGAGCAGTACTTC	CASSRWASYEQYF
.	TRBJ2-5	TRBV3-1/TRBV3-2	TRBD1	TGTGCCAGCAGCCAAGATGGACAGGGGCTGACCCAGTACTTC	CASSQDGQGLTQYF
.	TRBJ2-7	TRBV27	TRBD2	TGTGCCAGCAGCCTCAGGACTAGCGGGACGGGGGAGCAGTACTTC	CASSLRTSGTGEQYF
.	TRBJ1-5	TRBV2	.	TGTGCCAGCAGCGCGACAGCTAATAGCAATCAGCCCCAGCATTTT	CASSATANSNQPQHF
.	TRBJ2-4	TRBV5-6	.	TGTGCCAGCAGCTGGGAGGTTTCCAAAAACATTCAGTACTTC	CASSWEVSKNIQYF
.	TRBJ1-2	TRBV10-3	TRBD1	TGTGCCATCAGTAAATCCTTTGGGACAGCCTATGGCTACACCTTC	CAISKSFGTAYGYTF
.	TRBJ2-2	TRBV10-3	TRBD2	TGTGCCATCAGTGAGCATCTAGCGGGAGCCGGGGAGCTGTTTTTT	CAISEHLAGAGELFF
.	TRBJ1-1	TRBV7-8	TRBD1	TGTGCCAGCAGCTTATTTGTCGACGGGACAGGTGCTTTCTTT	CASSLFVDGTGAFF
.	TRBJ1-5	TRBV27	.	TGTGCCAGCAGTTTATCTGAGGGCAATCAGCCCCAGCATTTT	CASSLSEGNQPQHF
.	TRBJ1-4	TRBV30	.	TGTGCCTGGAGTTTAAATGAAAAACTGTTTTTT	CAWSLNEKLFF
.	TRBJ1-5	TRBV19	TRBD1	TGTGCCAGTAGTTGGGGACAGGGAGGCGTTCAGCCCCAGCATTTT	CASSWGQGGVQPQHF
.	TRBJ2-1	TRBV18	TRBD1	TGTGCCAGCTCACCACAGGGACAGGGGGCCATTGAGCAGTTCTTC	CASSPQGQGAIEQFF
.	TRBJ2-1	TRBV7-7	TRBD1	TGTGCTAGCAGCTCAGGTGTAGGACAGGGACACAATGAGCAGTTCTTC	CASSSGVGQGHNEQFF
.	TRBJ1-1	TRBV18	TRBD1	TGTGCCAGCTCACCACAGGGGGCCCGTGAAGCTTTCTTT	CASSPQGAREAFF
.	TRBJ2-7	TRBV29-1	.	TGCAGCGCCGGGACTCAGGCCTACGAGCAGTACTTC	CSAGTQAYEQYF
.	TRBJ1-2	TRBV5-1	.	TGCGCCAGCAGCTTTAACAATCCCCTTTATGGCTACACCTTC	CASSFNNPLYGYTF
.	TRBJ1-1	TRBV14	.	TGTGCCAGCAGCCAAGCTTTGCTATCGAACACTGAAGCTTTCTTT	CASSQALLSNTEAFF
.	TRBJ2-7	TRBV9	.	TGTGCCAGCAGCGTAGAGGACAGCTACGAGCAGTACTTC	CASSVEDSYEQYF
.	TRBJ2-1	TRBV6-5	.	TGTGCCAGCTCCGCGGCGGGGTCCTACAATGAGCAGTTCTTC	CASSAAGSYNEQFF
.	TRBJ2-2	TRBV7-9	.	TGTGCCAGCAGCATAAAGAACACCGGGGAGCTGTTTTTT	CASSIKNTGELFF
few	TRBJ1-2	TRBV28	.	TGTGCCAGCAGTTTATGGGCCGGGGATGGCTACACCTTC	CASSLWAGDGYTF
.	TRBJ1-5	TRBV29-1	.	TGCAGCGTTGGGGGGGATGGCAATCAGCCCCAGCATTTT	CSVGGDGNQPQHF
.	TRBJ1-5	TRBV7-2	TRBD1	TGTGCCAGCAGCCCAGCCGGGACAGGGGTTCCGCCCCAGCATTTT	CASSPAGTGVPPQHF
.	TRBJ1-4	TRBV28	TRBD1	TGTGCCAGCACCGGTAGGACAGGGGTGGAAAAACTGTTTTTT	CASTGRTGVEKLFF
.	TRBJ1-4	TRBV6-5	.	TGTGCCAGCATGGACTCGAATTTTAATGAAAAACTGTTTTTT	CASMDSNFNEKLFF
few	TRBJ1-2	TRBV27	TRBD1	TGTGCCAGCAGCCGGACAGGGGGCTTTGGCTACACCTTC	CASSRTGGFGYTF
.	TRBJ1-3	TRBV6-5	.	TGTGCCAGCCGACTCGGCACCATATATTTT	CASRLGTIYF
once	TRBJ2-7	TRBV5-4	TRBD2	TGTGCCAGCAGCTACCTAGCGGGAGCCTTCCGTGGGAGGTACGAGCAGTACTTC	CASSYLAGAFRGRYEQYF